This T cell receptor beta chain appears in the sequencing data of a study of blood T cell repertoires in COVID-19. CDR3 length: 20 amino acids. Trimming cost V 3 bases and J 4 bases; bases outside gene matches: 16. Germline lookup yields CDR1 SGHKS and CDR2 YYEKEE (reference sequence). Assay used: immunoSEQ multiplex PCR; TCRdb lists only in-frame clones, some missing. The sample consists of fewer than 150,000 clones, 70% to 80% of them appearing once. The specimen was peripheral blood. The receptor was derived from a human donor in a cohort sampled during active COVID-19. The chain uses TRBV5-5 and TRBJ2-3, with 14 bases fitting TRBD2. The CDR3 sequence: CASSYGRLAGGINSPDTQYF. The CDR3 region has the DNA TGTGCCAGCAGCTACGGGAGACTAGCGGGGGGGATAAATTCTCCAGATACGCAGTATTTT.